Here is one TCR beta chain with its context. This table comes from immunoSEQ multiplex PCR, and its TCRdb copy is limited to in-frame clones, with some not included. The sample holds approximately 340,000 clones, about 73% seen once. The data originate from a study of shared clonotypes between healthy human individuals. In germline, CDR1 is SGHTA, CDR2 FQGNSA. The CDR3 totals 13 residues. Trimming took off 6 bases at V and 8 bases at J, with 14 bases between the two ends. This chain uses TRBV7-2 with TRBJ2-1; D might be TRBD2 (5 bases). Sequencing input: memory CD4+ T cells sorted from blood. Sample subset: CD45RA-negative fraction. The clonotype comes from a man aged 25 to 40 in good health. CDR3 protein: CASSQGLGDEQFF. CDR3 bases: TGTGCCAGCAGTCAAGGACTCGGCGATGAGCAGTTCTTC.